The rows below give T cell receptor beta chains drawn from one sample of a study of control samples from healthy donors and cancer patients. Repertoires were generated with immunoSEQ multiplex PCR, while TCRdb's copy carries only in-frame clones and drops some. The sample has more than 150,000 clones, roughly 92% seen once. Source material: blood. These receptors came from a woman aged 25-40 years in good health. The CDR3 runs from the conserved cysteine through the conserved F or W. The D gene is left open where the match is weak. Expanded clones get a size class; other rows say once, few or many, or leave the size out.

clone_size | j_call | v_call | d_call | cdr3_nt | cdr3_aa
once | TRBJ2-5 | TRBV28 | TRBD1 | TGTGCCAGCAGTACCCGGGACAGGGGATTTGGGACCCAGTACTTC | CASSTRDRGFGTQYF
. | TRBJ1-5 | TRBV24-1 | . | TGTGCCACGAGTGCCCTCAATCAGCCCCAGCATTTT | CATSALNQPQHF
. | TRBJ2-7 | TRBV28 | TRBD2 | TGTGCCAGCAGTCCGAGATTTTTACGGAGCGGGAAAAGGGTCTACGAGCAGTACTTC | CASSPRFLRSGKRVYEQYF
once | TRBJ2-7 | TRBV27 | TRBD2 | TGTGCCAGCAGTTTAGCCATCGGGACTAGCGGGAGCCTTTGGGCCTACGAGCAGTACTTC | CASSLAIGTSGSLWAYEQYF
. | TRBJ2-3 | TRBV5-1 | TRBD2 | TGCGCCAGCAGCTCCTATATGACTAGCGGGGTGGGGGATACGCAGTATTTT | CASSSYMTSGVGDTQYF
. | TRBJ2-1 | TRBV28 | . | TGTGCCAGCAGTTTCGGACGGAGGCTAGCGTCGGAGCAGTTCTTC | CASSFGRRLASEQFF
. | TRBJ2-3 | TRBV5-3 | . | TGTGCCAGAGCGGGTGTAGAGGTGAGTGTTGTTCCAGATACGCAGTATTTT | CARAGVEVSVVPDTQYF
once | TRBJ2-7 | TRBV13 | . | TGTGCCAGCAGCTTAATGGGGTACTCCGAGCAGTACTTC | CASSLMGYSEQYF
. | TRBJ1-5 | TRBV2 | TRBD1 | TGTGCCAGCAGTCGACAGGGCGGGCAGCCCCAGCATTTT | CASSRQGGQPQHF
. | TRBJ2-7 | TRBV11-2 | TRBD1 | TGTGCCAGCAGCGACGTCCGGACAGGGGGACTCGAGCAGTACTTC | CASSDVRTGGLEQYF
. | TRBJ2-1 | TRBV9 | . | TGTGCCAGCAGCGTAGGAGGAGGGGGAGGAAATGAGCAGTTCTTC | CASSVGGGGGNEQFF
. | TRBJ2-1 | TRBV25-1 | TRBD1 | TGTGCCAGCAGCCGACAGGGGGCTGGATACAATGAGCAGTTCTTC | CASSRQGAGYNEQFF
. | TRBJ1-3 | TRBV5-3 | TRBD1 | TGTGCCAGAAGCTTGGCCTTCACAGGGGAAGGAAACACCATATATTTT | CARSLAFTGEGNTIYF
. | TRBJ2-3 | TRBV11-1 | . | TGTGCCAGCAGCTTATCCAGGGACACAGATACGCAGTATTTT | CASSLSRDTDTQYF
few | TRBJ2-7 | TRBV25-1 | TRBD2 | TGTGCCAGCAGTCCTCCCCGCGGGAGGGGTAACGAGCAGTACTTC | CASSPPRGRGNEQYF
. | TRBJ2-1 | TRBV6-5 | TRBD2 | TGTGCCAGCAGTTACGGGGCGGGAGGGCCTTGGTTCTTC | CASSYGAGGPWFF
. | TRBJ1-4 | TRBV4-3 | . | TGCGCCAGCAGCCAAGCCCCCCTCCCCGGGCCATCTAATGAAAAACTGTTTTTT | CASSQAPLPGPSNEKLFF
. | TRBJ1-3 | TRBV9 | . | TGTGCCAGCAGCCCCTTCGGGGCCTCTGGAAACACCATATATTTT | CASSPFGASGNTIYF
. | TRBJ2-1 | TRBV7-9 | . | TGTGCCAGCAGCTTACTCACCTTTTTCTCCTACAATGAGCAGTTCTTC | CASSLLTFFSYNEQFF
. | TRBJ2-7 | TRBV5-6 | TRBD2 | TGTGCCAGCAGCTTGGTGCTAGCGGGAGTAAGCGAGCAGTACTTC | CASSLVLAGVSEQYF
. | TRBJ2-5 | TRBV5-3 | . | TGTGCCAGAAGCGGAGGGGCAGGGGCCCGAGAGACCCAGTACTTC | CARSGGAGARETQYF
once | TRBJ2-7 | TRBV13 | . | TGTGCCAGCAGCTTAGGCAGGAGGGGAAGGACCTCCTACGAGCAGTACTTC | CASSLGRRGRTSYEQYF
. | TRBJ1-2 | TRBV7-8 | . | TGTGCCAGCAGCCCGCTAACACCTAACTATGGCTACACCTTC | CASSPLTPNYGYTF
. | TRBJ2-5 | TRBV3-1/TRBV3-2 | TRBD2 | TGTGCCAGCAGCCCTCTAGCGGGAGTCGGGGAGACCCAGTACTTC | CASSPLAGVGETQYF
. | TRBJ2-1 | TRBV19 | . | TGTGCCAGCACTGTAGGTGGCTCCTACAATGAGCAGTTCTTC | CASTVGGSYNEQFF
. | TRBJ1-4 | TRBV12-3/TRBV12-4 | . | TGTGCCAGCAGCCGGAATGAAAAACTGTTTTTT | CASSRNEKLFF